This T cell receptor (beta chain) was recovered during a study of cytomegalovirus exposure and HLA in healthy donors. Study context: The early release's HLA-typed donors yielded 78 million or so unique TCRs. Of all 400 or so donors who were genotyped, 75% to 90% belonged to the Caucasian-associated ancestry cluster.

In the PCR, 60 Vbeta and 13 Jbeta primers were used. Libraries were prepared by immunoSEQ multiplex PCR; TCRdb keeps only in-frame clonotypes and omits some of them. Of approximately 150,000 clones listed, roughly 80% are singletons. Whole-study findings and limits: In all likelihood, a cluster of highly shared sequence variants was a sequencing artifact. Within a later analysis, the majority of CMV-associated TCR beta chains appeared HLA-restricted.

A word on this clone: Its antigen is as yet unknown.

The junction had 18 bases not matched to a gene; V was cut back by 8 bases and J by 6 bases. The germline gives CDR1 SNHLY, CDR2 FYNNEI. This CDR3 contains 17 residues. This chain uses TRBV2 with TRBJ2-2; 7 bases align to TRBD1. This TCR was recovered from a man between 18 and 29 years old in good health and CMV-seronegative. Sequencing was done on a sample of PBMCs. For the CDR3, the DNA is TGTGCCAGCGTTGAGGCTCCGGGACAGTACATGGCCGGGGAGCTGTTTTTT. Translated, it gives CASVEAPGQYMAGELFF.